The clone carrying this TCR beta chain has just a few counts. Its antigen is unknown. This entry comes from a study of cytomegalovirus exposure and HLA in healthy donors. Study-wide points: The authors reported that TCR beta sequences could predict HLA-A and HLA-B alleles. These predictions were accurate for most subjects in the first cohort. High specificity and sensitivity for cytomegalovirus status were reported for the classifier. Later on, a genetic analysis was performed. It linked a missense variant in DCLRE1C with V- and J-gene trimming of TCR beta. When a later analysis was performed, an Asian-associated ancestry cluster reportedly had fewer N-insertions than the approximately 680-donor mean.

The CDR3 sequence is 16 residues long. The germline V gene has CDR1 LNHNV and CDR2 YYDKDF (reference sequence). The V gene end was trimmed by 0 bases and the J gene end by 6 bases; junction bases not matched to a gene: 7. With 60 Vbeta and 13 Jbeta primers, the PCR was carried out. Libraries were prepared by immunoSEQ multiplex PCR; TCRdb keeps only in-frame clonotypes and omits some of them. The repertoire holds under 150,000 clones, roughly three quarters seen once, with roughly 1.6% in the top ten. V and J are TRBV15 and TRBJ2-7; 11 bases fit TRBD2. Specimen: PBMCs. The clonotype was recovered from a woman aged 40-49 years in good health and CMV-seronegative. The CDR3 coding sequence is TGTGCCACCAGCAGAGATCGGGCTAGCGGGAGGAGCGAGCAGTACTTC. Translating gives CATSRDRASGRSEQYF.